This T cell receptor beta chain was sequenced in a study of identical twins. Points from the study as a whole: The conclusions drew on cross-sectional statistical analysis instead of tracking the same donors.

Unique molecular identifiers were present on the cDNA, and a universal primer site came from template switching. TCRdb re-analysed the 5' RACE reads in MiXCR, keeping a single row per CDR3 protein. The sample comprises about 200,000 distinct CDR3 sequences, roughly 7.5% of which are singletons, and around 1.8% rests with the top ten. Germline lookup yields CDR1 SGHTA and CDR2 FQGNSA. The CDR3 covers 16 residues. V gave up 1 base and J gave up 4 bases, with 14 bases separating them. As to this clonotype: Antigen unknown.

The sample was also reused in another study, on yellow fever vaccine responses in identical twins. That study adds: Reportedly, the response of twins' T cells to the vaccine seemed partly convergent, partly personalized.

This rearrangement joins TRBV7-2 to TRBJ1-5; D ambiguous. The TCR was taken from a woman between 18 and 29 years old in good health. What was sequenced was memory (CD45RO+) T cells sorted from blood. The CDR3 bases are TGTGCCAGCAGCTTAGTTAGGACGGTGGGTAATCAGCCCCAGCATTTT. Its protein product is CASSLVRTVGNQPQHF.